The 15 T cell receptor beta chains presented below share a single source sample, sequenced in a study of T cells after yellow fever vaccination. Via MiXCR, TCRdb re-called the 5' RACE reads, giving one row per CDR3 protein. This sample yields around 230,000 distinct CDR3 sequences, of which around 6.7% are seen a single time; 1% to 1.2% belongs to the top ten. Source: CD4+ T cells sorted from PBMCs, taken on the day of the yellow fever booster vaccination. The receptor set was obtained from a man aged 25 to 40 who received the YFV17D yellow fever vaccine.

The V and J genes are TRBV12-3 or TRBV12-4 and TRBJ2-2, with no clear D. The CDR3 is 14 residues long. V dropped 3 bases and J dropped 0 bases, with 5 bases sitting between them. DNA for the CDR3: TGTGCCAGCAGTTTGTCGACGAACACCGGGGAGCTGTTTTTT. Residues: CASSLSTNTGELFF.

This clonotype was observed a handful of times. J is TRBJ2-1 and V is TRBV11-3; D possibly corresponds to TRBD2 (6 bases). Trimming pared 7 bases from V and 9 bases from J, leaving 13 bases between. The CDR3 spans 12 residues. Germline V gene data show CDR1 as SGHNT and CDR2 as YENEEA. CDR3 region: CASNTGAAEQFF. Written as DNA, the CDR3 is TGTGCCAGCAATACGGGAGCGGCTGAGCAGTTCTTC.

The J gene is TRBJ2-3, the V gene TRBV7-8; D is unresolved. The CDR3 consists of 13 residues. Germline CDR1 and CDR2: SGHVS and FQNEAQ. Trimming cost V 2 bases and J 1 base, with 4 bases left between them. CDR3 in DNA: TGTGCCAGCAGCTTAAGGCGCACAGATACGCAGTATTTT. Amino acid sequence: CASSLRRTDTQYF.

This clonotype was picked up a small number of times. The gene calls are TRBV28 and TRBJ2-5, with TRBD1 matching over 9 bases. Trimming took 11 bases from V and 5 from J; bases not matched to a gene: 9. Looked up from germline, CDR1 is MDHEN and CDR2 is SYDVKM. The CDR3 sequence is 13 residues long. CDR3 protein: CAWGQGMMETQYF. The CDR3 DNA is TGTGCCTGGGGACAGGGAATGATGGAGACCCAGTACTTC.

The rearrangement joins TRBV7-3 to TRBJ2-7; 7 nucleotides line up with TRBD1. After removal of 0 bases from V and 6 bases from J, the junction contained 11 bases not matched to a gene. The length of the CDR3 is 16 residues. Germline CDR1 SGHTA, CDR2 FQGTGA. The CDR3 loop is CASSLTPGQFFSEQYF. The CDR3, as DNA: TGTGCCAGCAGCTTAACTCCGGGACAGTTCTTTTCCGAGCAGTACTTC.

This clonotype has a count of ten or more. The chain recombines TRBV7-2 with TRBJ2-2, with 8 bases identical to TRBD1. The CDR3 sequence is 16 residues long. Trimming cost V 3 bases and J 6 bases; bases outside gene matches: 9. Germline CDR1 SGHTA, CDR2 FQGNSA. In DNA, the CDR3 is TGTGCCAGCAGCTTCGAGACAGGGGCTATTCCCGGGGAGCTGTTTTTT. Its protein product is CASSFETGAIPGELFF.

V gene TRBV7-8 combines with J gene TRBJ1-4; 7 bases align to TRBD1. The length of the CDR3 is 15 residues. Germline V gene lookup returns CDR1 SGHVS and CDR2 FQNEAQ. V dropped 5 bases and J dropped 8; count of bases not matched to a gene: 11. The CDR3 region is CASSPQTGLLEKLFF. As DNA, the CDR3 is TGTGCCAGCAGCCCCCAGACAGGGCTACTCGAAAAACTGTTTTTT.

This clonotype was seen only a few times. This chain connects TRBV9 to TRBJ2-6, with 9 nucleotides matching TRBD1. The germline V gene encodes CDR1 SGDLS and CDR2 YYNGEE. This CDR3 region has 18 residues. V lost 0 bases and J lost 2; bases outside the gene matches: 6. The CDR3 is CASSVGQGVMTGANVLTF. The DNA for the CDR3 is TGTGCCAGCAGCGTAGGACAGGGGGTCATGACTGGGGCCAACGTCCTGACTTTC.

This chain connects TRBV5-6 to TRBJ2-7; 8 bases line up with TRBD2. After removal of 2 bases from V and 3 bases from J, the junction contained 7 bases not matched to a gene. The CDR3 extends over 15 amino acids. Germline values: CDR1 SGHDT, CDR2 YYEEEE. CDR3: CASSFISGNLYEQYF. The DNA of the CDR3 is TGTGCCAGCAGCTTCATTAGCGGGAATCTCTACGAGCAGTACTTC.

This clonotype has at least ten counts. V and J are TRBV28 and TRBJ2-5; 8 nucleotides match TRBD1. Germline CDR1 MDHEN, CDR2 SYDVKM. This CDR3 spans 16 amino acids. Trimming at V came to 7 bases and at J to 1 base, leaving 11 bases not matched to a gene. Here the CDR3 DNA reads TGTGCCAGCACCACAGGGGGAGGACGTATCCAAGAGACCCAGTACTTC. Encoded protein: CASTTGGGRIQETQYF.

This chain uses TRBV5-1 with TRBJ1-1; D gene ambiguous. The CDR3 is made up of 14 amino acids. Trimming stripped 0 bases from V and 4 bases from J, with 10 bases between. The germline CDR1 and CDR2 sequences are SGHRS and YFSETQ. For the CDR3, the DNA is TGCGCCAGCAGCTTGGAGGGTTCAGGCACTGAAGCTTTCTTT. It encodes CASSLEGSGTEAFF.

In this sample, this clonotype turned up a few times. The V gene is TRBV29-1, the J gene TRBJ2-3; D remains ambiguous. V shed 3 bases and J shed 1 base, with 5 bases lying between them. The germline V gene encodes CDR1 SQVTM and CDR2 ANQGSEA. This CDR3 is built from 12 residues. CDR3 loop: CSVDLGTDTQYF. The CDR3 DNA reads TGCAGCGTTGATCTGGGCACAGATACGCAGTATTTT.

CDR3 amino acids: CASSSAQDYEQYF. The CDR3 DNA reads as TGTGCCAGTAGTTCGGCGCAAGACTACGAGCAGTACTTC. The chain couples TRBV19 to TRBJ2-7; D gene unclear. The V end lost 5 bases, the J end lost 3 bases, and 11 bases lay between the germline ends. The germline V gene encodes CDR1 LNHDA and CDR2 SQIVND (reference sequence). The CDR3 is 13 residues long.

The chain links TRBV25-1 to TRBJ2-5; D is ambiguous. With 7 bases removed from V and 4 bases from J, the gap between germline ends came to 10 bases. The CDR3 runs 12 residues. CDR1 MGHDK and CDR2 SYGVNS come from the germline V gene. The CDR3 DNA reads as TGTGCCAGCAATGGGGTAGGAGAGACCCAGTACTTC. It specifies CASNGVGETQYF.

This chain connects TRBV5-1 to TRBJ2-5, with D possibly TRBD1 on 6 matching bases. Trimming took 3 bases from V and 1 from J, leaving 13 bases between them. Germline V gives CDR1 SGHRS, CDR2 YFSETQ. The CDR3 runs to 15 residues. The CDR3 loop reads CASSSVGALQETQYF. CDR3 DNA sequence: TGCGCCAGCAGCTCCGTGGGGGCGCTCCAAGAGACCCAGTACTTC. Full variable domain (outside the CDR3, taken from reference TRBV5-1 and TRBJ2-5): KAGVTQTPRYLIKTRGQQVTLSCSPISGHRSVSWYQQTPGQGLQFLFEYFSETQRNKGNFPGRFSGRQFSNSRSEMNVSTLELGDSALYLCASSSVGALQETQYFGPGTRLLVL.